Included here is one T cell receptor (beta chain) sequence, with context. Antigen unknown. The CDR3 length is 15 residues. V trimming: 3 bases; J trimming: 5 bases; junction bases outside the gene matches: 7. This specimen belongs to a study of T-cell memory formation after mild COVID-19. Overall study findings and caveats: Still unconfirmed is whether the second-wave clones peaking on day 37 recognized SARS-CoV-2. Chiefly within CM and EM were the contracting CD4+ clones; CD8+ ones were within EMRA.

TCRdb recomputed calls from the 5' RACE reads with MiXCR, one row per CDR3 protein. Seen here are 540,000 or so distinct CDR3 sequences, roughly 22% observed once, and the top ten hold approximately 12%. The chain links TRBV12-3 or TRBV12-4 to TRBJ1-1; 9 bases are shared with TRBD1. Sequences were obtained from PBMCs or a T cell subset sorted from them (not recorded which). The origin of this receptor is an adult woman who had mild COVID-19 (a few samples of this study predate the infection). Cell type and time point are not known. In nucleotides, the CDR3 is TGTGCCAGCAGTTTCACGGGACAGGGAGGGACTGAAGCTTTCTTT. Encoded protein: CASSFTGQGGTEAFF.